This T cell receptor beta chain is drawn from a study of cytomegalovirus exposure and HLA in healthy donors. PCR was performed using 60 Vbeta and 13 Jbeta primers. Assay used: immunoSEQ multiplex PCR; TCRdb lists only in-frame clones, some missing. The sample contains roughly 220,000 clones, 80% to 90% of which appear only once. The V segment lost 0 bases and the J segment 9 bases; nucleotides outside the gene matches: 2. This CDR3 spans 13 amino acids. The V gene's germline CDR1 is MNHEY and CDR2 SVGAGI. The rearrangement uses TRBV6-5 and TRBJ2-1, with 7 bases matching TRBD2. Source material: PBMCs. This clonotype was sampled from a man aged 25-45 years in good health and CMV-seronegative. Written as DNA, the CDR3 is TGTGCCAGCAGTTACTCCACGGGAGGTGAGCAGTTCTTC. Translating gives CASSYSTGGEQFF.